Sequencing of this T cell receptor beta chain was carried out in a study of T-cell memory formation after mild COVID-19. For the study at large: The two donors had largely donor-specific TCR clusters. Whole-study results and caveats: Mainly in CM and EM were contracting CD4+ clones; CD8+ were in EMRA. Day 15 to 85 contracting clones showed balanced CD4/CD8; day 15 to 37 expanders favored CD4+. Researchers could not confirm that second-wave clones peaking on day 37 targeted SARS-CoV-2.

Germline V gene data show CDR1 as MGHDK and CDR2 as SYGVNS. Trimming cost V 3 bases and J 0 bases, with 9 bases left between them. The CDR3 length is 15 residues. This clonotype came up a few times. Antigen unknown. TCRdb re-analysed the 5' RACE reads in MiXCR, keeping a single row per CDR3 protein. The table lists a few hundred thousand distinct CDR3 sequences, around 14% of them singletons. This receptor was identified in a man aged 18 to 30 who had mild COVID-19 (a few samples of this study predate the infection). Cell type and time point are not known. The rearrangement links TRBV25-1 to TRBJ2-1; D is possibly TRBD2 (6 bases). Material for sequencing was PBMCs or a T cell subset sorted from them (not recorded which). This CDR3 is CASSDAGSSYNEQFF. DNA for the CDR3: TGTGCCAGCAGTGACGCGGGGAGCTCCTACAATGAGCAGTTCTTC.